This note documents a single TCR beta chain sequence. The antigen remains undetermined. The ends were cut back, 6 bases at V and 4 bases at J, with 18 bases in the middle. This CDR3 spans 15 amino acids. Germline values: CDR1 SEHNR, CDR2 FQNEAQ (reference sequence). Indicated treatment: roughly nine-day PBMC culture with coronavirus spike peptide pools or control peptides (ViraFEST assay). The sample belongs to a study of vaccination and CD4 T cells after COVID-19. Across the whole study: Two of the convalescents were Hispanic, and convalescents were six males and four females. The post-vaccine samples came a median 72 days after dose two (range 14 to 241). Overlapping peptides of the spike proteins of SARS-CoV-2, HCoV-NL63, HCoV-OC43 and HCoV-229E were used for cell stimulation.

Cultured CD4+ T-cell DNA underwent Oncomine TCR Beta short-read sequencing. Genomic DNA was extracted from cultured CD4+ T cells. TCRdb recomputed calls from the PCR reads with MiXCR, one row per CDR3 protein. The sample contains 9,500 to 15,000 distinct CDR3 sequences, 45% to 60% of which appear only once. The sample in question was cultured CD4+ T cells from blood, obtained after SARS-CoV-2 vaccination. This clonotype was obtained from a human donor with COVID-19. The chain links TRBV7-9 to TRBJ1-2; D is unclear. CDR3 DNA: TGTGCCAGCAGACAATCCTCCGGGAGCCCCTATGGCTACACCTTC. The encoded protein is CASRQSSGSPYGYTF.